A single sample is the source of the 26 T cell receptor beta chains below, sequenced in a study of blood T cell repertoires in COVID-19. Using immunoSEQ multiplex PCR, the repertoire was profiled, and TCRdb retains in-frame clones only, with some absent. This table has approximately 230,000 clones, approximately 82% appearing once. Sample: PBMCs or T cells enriched from blood (not recorded which). Every receptor here comes from a man aged 35 to 55 who had recovered from COVID-19.

The CDR3 sequence is CASSLGTKSTDTQYF. The DNA of the CDR3 is TGTGCCAGCAGCCTCGGGACAAAAAGCACAGATACGCAGTATTTT. This chain joins TRBV3-1 (or the pseudogene TRBV3-2) and TRBJ2-3; D perhaps matches TRBD1 (6 bases). V lost 4 bases to trimming and J lost 0 bases, with 11 bases between them. This CDR3 comprises 15 residues. Germline lookup yields CDR1 LGHDT and CDR2 YNNKEL (reference sequence).

The chain combines TRBV18 with TRBJ1-5; D call uncertain. Trimming stripped 4 bases from V and 7 bases from J, with 11 bases between. Germline assignment: CDR1 KGHSH and CDR2 LQKENI. The CDR3 spans 13 residues. The CDR3 DNA reads TGTGCCAGCTCACAATCCACGGTCCAGCCCCAGCATTTT. Residues: CASSQSTVQPQHF.

The chain carries TRBV11-2 and TRBJ1-1, with 8 positions matching TRBD1. After removal of 3 bases from V and 5 bases from J, the junction contained 2 bases not matched to a gene. This CDR3 has 13 residues. The germline V gene encodes CDR1 SGHAT and CDR2 FQNNGV. The CDR3: CASSFTGGTEAFF. The CDR3 bases are TGTGCCAGCAGCTTTACAGGGGGGACTGAAGCTTTCTTT.

The rearrangement joins TRBV25-1 to TRBJ2-3; D perhaps matches TRBD1 (5 bases). V was cut by 4 bases and J by 2 bases, with 10 bases left in between. Germline CDR1 is MGHDK and CDR2 is SYGVNS. The CDR3 consists of 14 residues. The CDR3 sequence is CASSGRGPTDTQYF. The DNA of the CDR3 is TGTGCCAGCAGTGGAAGGGGCCCCACAGATACGCAGTATTTT.

CDR3: CASSTTGSGSPLHF. In DNA, the CDR3 is TGTGCCAGCAGTACCACAGGGTCGGGTTCACCCCTCCACTTT. This rearrangement joins TRBV2 to TRBJ1-6, with D possibly matching TRBD1 (6 bases). V gave up 5 bases and J gave up 9 bases, with 14 bases separating them. The CDR3 loop spans 14 amino acids. The germline V gene encodes CDR1 SNHLY and CDR2 FYNNEI.

The rearrangement uses TRBV29-1 and TRBJ1-2; weak D call: TRBD1 (6 bases). The V gene lost 4 bases and the J gene lost 7 bases, with 19 bases spanning the gap. CDR3 length: 14 residues. Germline lookup yields CDR1 SQVTM and CDR2 ANQGSEA. CDR3 in amino acids: CSVVQGRDGLGYTF. In nucleotides, the CDR3 is TGCAGCGTTGTGCAGGGGCGCGATGGGCTTGGCTACACCTTC.

This clone showed up just once. The chain couples TRBV7-3 to TRBJ2-1; 9 bases line up with TRBD2. This CDR3 comprises 13 residues. Germline CDR1 reads SGHTA; CDR2 reads FQGTGA. V shed 4 bases and J 8 bases; nucleotides not matched to a gene: 3. In DNA, the CDR3 is TGTGCCAGCAGCTCCCGCGGGGGGGATGAGCAGTTCTTC. This gives the protein CASSSRGGDEQFF.

The chain recombines TRBV3-1 (or the pseudogene TRBV3-2) with TRBJ2-4; TRBD2 might be the D (5 bases). The CDR3 has 14 amino acids. The V and J ends lost 0 bases and 4 bases respectively, with 7 bases between them. The germline V gene has CDR1 LGHDT and CDR2 YNNKEL (reference sequence). The CDR3 region is CASSQDREKNIQYF. The DNA of the CDR3 is TGTGCCAGCAGCCAAGATAGGGAGAAAAACATTCAGTACTTC.

The chain is built from TRBV6-2 or TRBV6-3 and TRBJ1-1, with TRBD1 matching over 8 bases. The CDR3 is 15 residues long. Germline CDR1 MNHEY, CDR2 SVGEGT. V trimming: 0 bases; J trimming: 1 base; junction bases outside the gene matches: 1. The CDR3 sequence is CASSYSGQGNTEAFF. In nucleotides, the CDR3 is TGTGCCAGCAGTTACTCCGGACAGGGGAACACTGAAGCTTTCTTT.

This clone was observed once. J is TRBJ1-2 and V is TRBV6-5; 8 bases fit TRBD1. V was pared by 6 bases and J by 6 bases, with 6 bases of the junction left unmatched. This CDR3 region has 13 residues. CDR1 and CDR2 (germline): MNHEY, SVGAGI. The DNA of the CDR3 is TGTGCCAGCAGGATACGGACAGGGCATGGCTACACCTTC. This translates into CASRIRTGHGYTF.

V and J are TRBV4-1 and TRBJ1-5, with D maybe TRBD1 (6 bases). Germline assignment: CDR1 MGHRA and CDR2 YSYEKL. The V gene lost 3 bases and the J gene lost 3 bases, with 9 bases spanning the gap. This CDR3 has 14 residues. The CDR3 DNA reads TGCGCCAGCAGCCAGACAGGACTCAATCAGCCCCAGCATTTT. Residues: CASSQTGLNQPQHF.

This chain uses TRBV6-5 with TRBJ1-1, with D uncertain. Germline V lookup: CDR1 MNHEY, CDR2 SVGAGI. The CDR3 has 12 residues. V lost 7 bases to trimming and J lost 1 base, with 7 bases between them. CDR3 coding DNA: TGTGCCAGCAACTTCGGGAACACTGAAGCTTTCTTT. Its protein product is CASNFGNTEAFF.

V usage is TRBV29-1 and J usage is TRBJ2-3; TRBD2 matches 7 bases. J gave up 2 bases and V 4 bases, and 3 bases lay outside the gene matches. This CDR3 region has 13 residues. Germline V gene lookup returns CDR1 SQVTM and CDR2 ANQGSEA. CDR3 protein: CSVGGGATDTQYF. CDR3 bases: TGCAGCGTTGGCGGGGGAGCCACAGATACGCAGTATTTT.

The rearrangement uses TRBV5-1 and TRBJ2-5; TRBD2 agrees at 14 bases. V lost 4 bases, J lost 3 bases, and 5 bases stayed unmatched. Germline V CDR1 and CDR2: SGHRS, YFSETQ. The CDR3 extends over 16 amino acids. The CDR3 sequence: CASSTRLAGGKETQYF. CDR3 nucleotides: TGCGCCAGCAGCACCCGACTAGCGGGAGGGAAAGAGACCCAGTACTTC.

The V call is TRBV5-4, the J call TRBJ2-3, with 11 positions matching TRBD2. The germline gives CDR1 SGHNT, CDR2 YYREEE (reference sequence). Trimming cost V 4 bases and J 3 bases; bases outside gene matches: 10. The CDR3 length is 17 residues. CDR3 sequence reads: CASSRRTSGGLTDTQYF. Here the CDR3 DNA reads TGTGCCAGCAGCAGAAGAACTAGCGGGGGACTAACAGATACGCAGTATTTT.

The genes are TRBV4-3 and TRBJ2-1; D is ambiguous. V was shortened by 4 bases and J by 4 bases, with 14 bases between the two germline ends. Per germline, CDR1 LGHNA and CDR2 YSLEER. The CDR3 loop spans 15 amino acids. The CDR3 DNA sequence: TGCGCCAGCAGCCCGAGGCATTCGGATTACAATGAGCAGTTCTTC. As protein: CASSPRHSDYNEQFF.

The chain joins TRBV5-1 to TRBJ1-2, with 9 bases identical to TRBD1. The J segment lost 0 bases and the V segment lost 0 bases, leaving 6 bases of the junction unmatched. CDR1 and CDR2 (germline): SGHRS, YFSETQ. The CDR3 totals 17 residues. The CDR3 here is CASSLVRQGETNYGYTF. CDR3 DNA sequence: TGCGCCAGCAGCTTGGTGAGACAGGGGGAGACTAACTATGGCTACACCTTC.

The chain employs TRBV5-6 and TRBJ2-2; 7 nucleotides agree with TRBD1. J was trimmed by 4 bases and V by 4 bases; bases with no gene match: 19. The CDR3 consists of 19 residues. Germline V CDR1 and CDR2: SGHDT, YYEEEE. CDR3 sequence (DNA): TGTGCCAGCAGCCATCCCGGGGCAGGGGGTTTTTTTCTCACCGGGGAGCTGTTTTTT. Encoded protein: CASSHPGAGGFFLTGELFF.

J is TRBJ1-2 and V is TRBV18; tentative D call: TRBD1 (6 bases). The CDR3 length is 13 residues. The V end was cut by 5 bases, the J end by 2 bases, with 9 bases between. Germline V gene sequence: CDR1 KGHSH, CDR2 LQKENI. CDR3 residues: CASSSDRNYGYTF. CDR3 coding DNA: TGTGCCAGCTCATCCGACAGGAACTATGGCTACACCTTC.

The genes are TRBV28 and TRBJ2-3; TRBD1 is a possible D gene (5 bases). In germline, CDR1 is MDHEN, CDR2 SYDVKM. CDR3 length equals 13 residues. V shed 6 bases and J shed 5 bases, with 12 bases lying between them. The CDR3 reads CASRAFQGDTQYF. In DNA form, the CDR3 reads TGTGCCAGCAGGGCCTTCCAGGGAGATACGCAGTATTTT.

The chain combines TRBV19 with TRBJ1-6; TRBD1 is a possible D gene (6 bases). Germline V gene lookup returns CDR1 LNHDA and CDR2 SQIVND (reference sequence). There are 12 residues in the CDR3. Between the trimmed V and J ends, which lost 7 bases and 9 bases, there was a span of 10 bases. The CDR3 DNA reads as TGTGCCAGTATGGACAGCGGTTCACCCCTCCACTTT. Protein sequence: CASMDSGSPLHF.

This rearrangement joins TRBV4-3 to TRBJ1-3, with a weak D call TRBD1 (5 bases). This CDR3 has 15 residues. CDR1 LGHNA and CDR2 YSLEER come from the germline V gene. V was cut by 4 bases and J by 1 base, with 11 bases left in between. CDR3 DNA sequence: TGCGCCAGCAGCCTGACAGAGGAGTCTGGAAACACCATATATTTT. This gives the protein CASSLTEESGNTIYF.

This sequence joins TRBV3-1 (or the pseudogene TRBV3-2) and TRBJ2-1; 14 bases fit TRBD2. With 3 bases clipped from V and 7 bases from J, the junction kept 2 bases outside the gene matches. Germline assignment: CDR1 LGHDT and CDR2 YNNKEL (reference sequence). The CDR3 extends over 15 amino acids. This CDR3 is CASSQGLAGANEQFF. The CDR3, as DNA: TGTGCCAGCAGCCAGGGACTAGCGGGAGCTAATGAGCAGTTCTTC.

This rearrangement joins TRBV7-3 to TRBJ2-3; the D gene is possibly TRBD2 (5 bases). Trimming took off 5 bases at V and 5 bases at J, with 14 bases between the two ends. Germline-derived CDR1 and CDR2 are SGHTA and FQGTGA. This CDR3 contains 14 residues. DNA of the CDR3: TGTGCCAGCAGCCCCGAGGGCCTCCAAGATACGCAGTATTTT. Translating gives CASSPEGLQDTQYF.

The V gene is TRBV3-1 (or the pseudogene TRBV3-2), the J gene TRBJ2-1, with TRBD2 matching over 8 bases. The J segment lost 2 bases and the V segment lost 4 bases, leaving 13 bases of the junction unmatched. From germline, CDR1 is LGHDT and CDR2 YNNKEL (reference sequence). The CDR3 is 18 amino acids. The CDR3 nucleotides read TGTGCCAGCAGCCGAGTCCTTACGGGCGGGGGGACCTACAATGAGCAGTTCTTC. It yields the protein CASSRVLTGGGTYNEQFF.

The chain links TRBV9 to TRBJ2-7, with D tentatively TRBD1 (6 bases). The germline gives CDR1 SGDLS, CDR2 YYNGEE. The CDR3 spans 14 residues. Trimming took 3 bases from V and 6 from J, leaving 16 bases between them. As DNA, the CDR3 is TGTGCCAGCAGCGCCGTGACAGGTTCGGCCGAGCAGTACTTC. Translation: CASSAVTGSAEQYF.